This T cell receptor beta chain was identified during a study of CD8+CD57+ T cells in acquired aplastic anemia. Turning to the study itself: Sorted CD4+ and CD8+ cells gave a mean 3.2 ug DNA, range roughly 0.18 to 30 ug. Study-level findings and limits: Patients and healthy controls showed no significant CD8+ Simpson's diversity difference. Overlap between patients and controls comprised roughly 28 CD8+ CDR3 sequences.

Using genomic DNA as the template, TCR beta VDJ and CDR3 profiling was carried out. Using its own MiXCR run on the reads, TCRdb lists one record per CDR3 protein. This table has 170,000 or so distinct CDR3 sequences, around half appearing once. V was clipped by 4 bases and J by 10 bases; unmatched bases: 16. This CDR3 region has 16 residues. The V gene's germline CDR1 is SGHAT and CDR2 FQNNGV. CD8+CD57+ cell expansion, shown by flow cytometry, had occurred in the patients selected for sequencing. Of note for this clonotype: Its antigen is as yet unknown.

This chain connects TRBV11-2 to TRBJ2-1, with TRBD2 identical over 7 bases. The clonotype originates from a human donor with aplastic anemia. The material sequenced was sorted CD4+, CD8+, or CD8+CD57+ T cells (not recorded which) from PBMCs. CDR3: CASSWTNSGASGEQFF. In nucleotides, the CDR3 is TGTGCCAGCAGCTGGACGAACAGCGGGGCATCAGGGGAGCAGTTCTTC.